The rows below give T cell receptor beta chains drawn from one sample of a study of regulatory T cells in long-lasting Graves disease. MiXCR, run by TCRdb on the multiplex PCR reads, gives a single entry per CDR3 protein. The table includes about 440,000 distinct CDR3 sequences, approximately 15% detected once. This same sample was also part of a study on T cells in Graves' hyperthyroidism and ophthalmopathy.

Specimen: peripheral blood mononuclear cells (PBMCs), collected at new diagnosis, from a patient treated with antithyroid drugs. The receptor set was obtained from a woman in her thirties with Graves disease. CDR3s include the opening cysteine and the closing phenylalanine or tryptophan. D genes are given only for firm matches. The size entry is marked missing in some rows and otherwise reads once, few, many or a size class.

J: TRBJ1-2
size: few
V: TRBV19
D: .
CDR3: CASSAATPTNYGYTF
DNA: TGTGCCAGTAGTGCAGCGACCCCCACTAACTATGGCTACACCTTC

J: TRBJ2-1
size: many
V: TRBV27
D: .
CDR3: CASSLSKAYNEQFF
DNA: TGTGCCAGCAGTTTATCGAAAGCGTACAATGAGCAGTTCTTC

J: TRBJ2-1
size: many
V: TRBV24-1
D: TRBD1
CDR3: CATSVQQGGPYNEQFF
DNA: TGTGCCACCAGTGTCCAACAGGGGGGTCCGTACAATGAGCAGTTCTTC

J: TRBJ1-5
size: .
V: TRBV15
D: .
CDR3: CATSRGAGAQSNQPQHF
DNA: TGTGCCACCAGCAGGGGGGCGGGGGCGCAAAGCAATCAGCCCCAGCATTTT

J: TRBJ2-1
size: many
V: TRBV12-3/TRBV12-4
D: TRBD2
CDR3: CASSHTSGNEQFF
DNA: TGTGCCAGCAGCCACACTAGCGGCAATGAGCAGTTCTTC

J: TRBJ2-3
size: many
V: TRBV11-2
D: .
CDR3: CASGRDSVSDTQYF
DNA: TGTGCCAGCGGGAGAGATTCCGTCTCAGATACGCAGTATTTT

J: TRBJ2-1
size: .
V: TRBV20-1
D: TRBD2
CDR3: CSAREAGGGNEQFF
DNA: TGCAGTGCTAGAGAGGCGGGAGGGGGAAATGAGCAGTTCTTC

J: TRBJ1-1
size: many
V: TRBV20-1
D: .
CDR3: CSARGGTDTEAFF
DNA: TGCAGTGCTAGAGGGGGTACGGACACTGAAGCTTTCTTT

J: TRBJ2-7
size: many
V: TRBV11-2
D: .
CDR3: CASTPPAALSYEQYF
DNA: TGTGCCAGCACCCCTCCCGCAGCCCTCTCCTACGAGCAGTACTTC

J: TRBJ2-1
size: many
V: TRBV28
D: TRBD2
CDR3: CASIPLRGARAGDLNEQFF
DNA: TGTGCCAGCATCCCCCTGCGGGGGGCCCGAGCGGGAGATCTCAATGAGCAGTTCTTC

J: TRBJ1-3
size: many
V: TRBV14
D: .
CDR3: CASSQMGTGHDTIYF
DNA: TGTGCCAGCAGCCAAATGGGGACCGGGCATGACACCATATATTTT

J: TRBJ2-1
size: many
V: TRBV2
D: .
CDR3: CASQAHRSGFSHEQFF
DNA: TGTGCCAGCCAGGCCCATAGAAGCGGCTTTTCCCATGAGCAGTTCTTC

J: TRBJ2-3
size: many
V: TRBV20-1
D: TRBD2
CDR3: CSANGLAVDTQYF
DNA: TGCAGTGCTAACGGACTAGCGGTGGATACGCAGTATTTT

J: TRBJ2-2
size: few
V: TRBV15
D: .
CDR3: CATSSTTYTGELFF
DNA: TGTGCCACCAGCAGCACGACCTACACCGGGGAGCTGTTTTTT

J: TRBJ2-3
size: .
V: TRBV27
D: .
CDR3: CASSDDPSDTQYF
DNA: TGTGCCAGCAGTGATGACCCGTCAGATACGCAGTATTTT

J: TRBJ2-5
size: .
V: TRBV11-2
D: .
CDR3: CASSLSVSKETQYF
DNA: TGTGCCAGCAGCTTAAGCGTCAGTAAAGAGACCCAGTACTTC

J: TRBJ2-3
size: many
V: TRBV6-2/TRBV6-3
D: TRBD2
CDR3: CASGGGRGTDTQYF
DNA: TGTGCCAGCGGGGGGGGGAGAGGCACAGATACGCAGTATTTT

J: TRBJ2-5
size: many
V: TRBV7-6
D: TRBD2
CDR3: CASSSVPMGGETQYF
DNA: TGTGCCAGCAGTTCCGTCCCAATGGGGGGGGAGACCCAGTACTTC

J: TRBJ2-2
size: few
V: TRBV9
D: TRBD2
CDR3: CASSVTGGGRNTGELFF
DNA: TGTGCCAGCAGCGTCACGGGAGGAGGGAGGAACACCGGGGAGCTGTTTTTT

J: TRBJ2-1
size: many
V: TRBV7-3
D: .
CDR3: CASSLTGVSYNEQFF
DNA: TGTGCCAGCAGCTTAACGGGGGTCTCCTACAATGAGCAGTTCTTC

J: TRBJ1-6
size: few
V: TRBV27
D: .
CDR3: CASSLAGQGGSPLHF
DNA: TGTGCCAGCAGCTTAGCTGGGCAGGGAGGTTCACCCCTCCACTTT

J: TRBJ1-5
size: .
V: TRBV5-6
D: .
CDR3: CASSKDAPRADQPQHF
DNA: TGTGCCAGCAGCAAGGACGCTCCACGGGCGGATCAGCCCCAGCATTTT

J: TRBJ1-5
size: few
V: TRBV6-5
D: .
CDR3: CASSYSLNQPQHF
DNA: TGTGCCAGCAGTTACTCTTTAAATCAGCCCCAGCATTTT

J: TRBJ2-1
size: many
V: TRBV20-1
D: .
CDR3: CSAPARLPPYNEQFF
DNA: TGCAGTGCCCCAGCCCGTCTCCCTCCCTACAATGAGCAGTTCTTC

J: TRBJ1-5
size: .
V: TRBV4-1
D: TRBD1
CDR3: CASSLTGVSNQPQHF
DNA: TGCGCCAGCAGCCTCACAGGGGTTAGCAATCAGCCCCAGCATTTT

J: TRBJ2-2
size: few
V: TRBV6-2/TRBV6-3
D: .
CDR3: CASSYPGGELFF
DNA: TGTGCCAGCAGTTACCCCGGGGGGGAGCTGTTTTTT

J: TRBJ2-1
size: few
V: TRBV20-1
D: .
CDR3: CSARLPSPGYNEQFF
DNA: TGCAGTGCTAGGTTGCCCAGCCCTGGGTACAATGAGCAGTTCTTC

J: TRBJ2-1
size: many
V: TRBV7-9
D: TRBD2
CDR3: CASSNLAGQANEQFF
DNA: TGTGCCAGCAGCAATCTAGCGGGGCAAGCCAATGAGCAGTTCTTC

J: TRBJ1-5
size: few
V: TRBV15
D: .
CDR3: CATSHPTGNQPQHF
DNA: TGTGCCACCAGCCACCCGACCGGGAATCAGCCCCAGCATTTT

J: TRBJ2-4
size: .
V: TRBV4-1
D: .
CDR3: CASSQEGRGLAKNIQYF
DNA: TGCGCCAGCAGCCAAGAAGGGAGGGGGCTAGCCAAAAACATTCAGTACTTC

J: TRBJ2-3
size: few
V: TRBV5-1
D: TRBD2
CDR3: CASSSLGLAGGDTQYF
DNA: TGCGCCAGCAGCTCGCTAGGACTAGCGGGAGGTGATACGCAGTATTTT

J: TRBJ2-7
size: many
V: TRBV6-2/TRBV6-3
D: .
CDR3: CASSEVVARSYEQYF
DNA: TGTGCCAGCAGTGAAGTGGTCGCACGGAGCTACGAGCAGTACTTC

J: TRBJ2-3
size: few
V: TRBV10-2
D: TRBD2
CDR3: CASSESWLAGVGGTDTQYF
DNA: TGCGCCAGCAGTGAGAGTTGGCTAGCGGGAGTGGGCGGAACAGATACGCAGTATTTT

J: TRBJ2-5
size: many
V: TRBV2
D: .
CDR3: CASSGRALIETQYF
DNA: TGTGCCAGCAGTGGTCGGGCCCTAATAGAGACCCAGTACTTC

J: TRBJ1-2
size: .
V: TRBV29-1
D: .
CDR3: CSVEDLQGYTF
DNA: TGCAGCGTTGAAGATCTGCAGGGCTACACCTTC

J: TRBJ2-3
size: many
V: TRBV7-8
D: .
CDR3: CASSPPGPTDTQYF
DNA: TGTGCCAGCAGCCCGCCAGGGCCCACAGATACGCAGTATTTT

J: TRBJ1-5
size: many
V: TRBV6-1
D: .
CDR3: CASSGPQGASNQPQHF
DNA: TGTGCCAGCAGTGGACCCCAGGGCGCGTCAAATCAGCCCCAGCATTTT

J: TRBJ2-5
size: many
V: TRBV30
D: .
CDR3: CAWSVLLNTKETQYF
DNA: TGTGCCTGGAGTGTACTTCTAAACACTAAAGAGACCCAGTACTTC